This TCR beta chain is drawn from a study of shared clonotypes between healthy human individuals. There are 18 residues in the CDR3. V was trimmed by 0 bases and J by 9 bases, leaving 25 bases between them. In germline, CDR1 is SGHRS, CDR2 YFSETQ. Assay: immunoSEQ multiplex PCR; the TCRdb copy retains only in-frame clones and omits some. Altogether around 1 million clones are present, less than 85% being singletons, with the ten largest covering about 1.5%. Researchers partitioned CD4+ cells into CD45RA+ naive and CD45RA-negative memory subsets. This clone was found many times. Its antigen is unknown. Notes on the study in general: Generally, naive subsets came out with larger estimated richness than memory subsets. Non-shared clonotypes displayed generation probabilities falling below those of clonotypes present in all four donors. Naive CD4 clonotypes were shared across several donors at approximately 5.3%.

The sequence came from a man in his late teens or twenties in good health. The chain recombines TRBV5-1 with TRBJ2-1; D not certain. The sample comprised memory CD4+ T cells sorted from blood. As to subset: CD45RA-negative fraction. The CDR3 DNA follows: TGCGCCAGCAGCTTGGTATCCCCGGGCATAGCAAGTCATAGTGAGCAGTTCTTC. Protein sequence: CASSLVSPGIASHSEQFF.